One sample yielded the 24 T cell receptor beta chains listed below, sequenced in a study of T cells in localized non-small cell lung cancer. Profiling relied on immunoSEQ multiplex PCR, and the TCRdb table lists in-frame clones only, not all of them. The sample holds 100,000 to 150,000 clones, roughly 90% seen once. Sequences were derived from peripheral blood, sampled before any cancer treatment. The receptors derive from a female donor of 60 years or more with stage I lung adenocarcinoma.

The chain couples TRBV11-3 to TRBJ2-5; D is unresolved. Germline V CDR1 and CDR2: SGHNT, YENEEA. Trimming left V 1 base short and J 4 bases short, with 7 bases between. The CDR3 sequence is 13 residues long. The CDR3 DNA is TGTGCCAGCAGCTTAGTGTCTTCAGAGACCCAGTACTTC. Amino acid sequence: CASSLVSSETQYF.

V usage is TRBV7-8 and J usage is TRBJ2-1; TRBD2 matches at 13 bases. The trim removed 5 bases at V and 3 bases at J, leaving 7 bases unmatched. Germline CDR1 SGHVS, CDR2 FQNEAQ. The length of the CDR3 is 17 residues. CDR3 sequence: CASSPRTSGGLYNEQFF. The CDR3 DNA reads as TGTGCCAGCAGCCCAAGGACTAGCGGGGGACTCTACAATGAGCAGTTCTTC.

The chain uses TRBV4-1 and TRBJ1-4; D is uncertain. The CDR3 extends over 16 amino acids. Germline values: CDR1 MGHRA, CDR2 YSYEKL. V dropped 1 base and J dropped 0 bases, with 9 bases sitting between them. The CDR3, as DNA: TGCGCCAGCAGCCAAGGACGGCGAGCAACTAATGAAAAACTGTTTTTT. Its translation: CASSQGRRATNEKLFF.

There are a few counts of this clone. V is TRBV7-2 and J is TRBJ2-3, with TRBD2 matching over 8 bases. This CDR3 has 17 residues. With 1 base clipped from V and 0 bases from J, the junction kept 6 bases outside the gene matches. The germline gives CDR1 SGHTA, CDR2 FQGNSA. The CDR3 DNA is TGTGCCAGCAGCTTAGGGTGGCGGGGGGCCAGCACAGATACGCAGTATTTT. It codes for CASSLGWRGASTDTQYF. The full variable domain, its missing parts supplied by reference TRBV7-2 and TRBJ2-3, is GAGVSQSPSNKVTEKGKDVELRCDPISGHTALYWYRQSLGQGLEFLIYFQGNSAPDKSGLPSDRFSAERTGGSVSTLTIQRTQQEDSAVYLCASSLGWRGASTDTQYFGPGTRLTVL.

This clone was found once. The V call is TRBV5-1, the J call TRBJ2-2; D remains unclear. The ends were cut back, 4 bases at V and 2 bases at J, with 12 bases in the middle. The V gene's germline CDR1 is SGHRS and CDR2 YFSETQ. This CDR3 has 15 amino acids. Here the CDR3 reads CASSQLGRNTGELFF. Written as DNA, the CDR3 is TGCGCCAGCAGCCAGTTGGGAAGAAACACCGGGGAGCTGTTTTTT.

This chain connects TRBV28 to TRBJ2-6, with D uncertain. The length of the CDR3 is 19 residues. Trimming removed 3 bases at V and 0 bases at J, with 18 bases between. The V gene's germline CDR1 is MDHEN and CDR2 SYDVKM. The CDR3 DNA follows: TGTGCCAGCAGTTTTTCTCTCAGGCAACTCTTCTCTGGGGCCAACGTCCTGACTTTC. Translated, it gives CASSFSLRQLFSGANVLTF. The full variable domain, completed using reference TRBV28 and TRBJ2-6, is DVKVTQSSRYLVKRTGEKVFLECVQDMDHENMFWYRQDPGLGLRLIYFSYDVKMKEKGDIPEGYSVSREKKERFSLILESASTNQTSMYLCASSFSLRQLFSGANVLTFGAGSRLTVL.

The chain uses TRBV9 and TRBJ2-3; 9 nucleotides match TRBD2. The germline gives CDR1 SGDLS, CDR2 YYNGEE. V was pared by 0 bases and J by 3 bases, with 5 bases of the junction left unmatched. This CDR3 has 16 amino acids. The CDR3 nucleotides are TGTGCCAGCAGCGTAGAAGGTAGCGGGAGTACAGATACGCAGTATTTT. Amino acid sequence: CASSVEGSGSTDTQYF. The full variable domain, its missing parts supplied by reference TRBV9 and TRBJ2-3, is DSGVTQTPKHLITATGQRVTLRCSPRSGDLSVYWYQQSLDQGLQFLIQYYNGEERAKGNILERFSAQQFPDLHSELNLSSLELGDSALYFCASSVEGSGSTDTQYFGPGTRLTVL.

The V call is TRBV5-1, the J call TRBJ2-7, with TRBD2 identical over 7 bases. CDR1 is SGHRS and CDR2 is YFSETQ in the germline V gene. V shed 4 bases and J 0 bases; nucleotides not matched to a gene: 10. The CDR3 has 16 amino acids. CDR3: CASSTTVAGPSYEQYF. As DNA, the CDR3 is TGCGCCAGCAGCACTACAGTAGCGGGTCCCTCCTACGAGCAGTACTTC.

The CDR3 DNA reads TGTGCCAGTAGTATGGAGGACTTTCAAGAGACCCAGTACTTC. This translates into CASSMEDFQETQYF. J is TRBJ2-5 and V is TRBV19; D might be TRBD2 (5 bases). Germline V lookup: CDR1 LNHDA, CDR2 SQIVND (reference sequence). Trimming removed 3 bases from V and 2 bases from J, with 10 bases in between. The CDR3 spans 14 residues.

J is TRBJ1-2 and V is TRBV9, with D uncertain. Trimming removed 0 bases at V and 8 bases at J, with 8 bases between. Germline lookup yields CDR1 SGDLS and CDR2 YYNGEE. This CDR3 contains 12 residues. The CDR3 reads CASSVAMGGYTF. The CDR3, as DNA: TGTGCCAGCAGCGTAGCGATGGGGGGCTACACCTTC.

J is TRBJ1-5 and V is TRBV5-1; 10 positions agree with TRBD1. The CDR3 consists of 14 residues. Germline CDR1 reads SGHRS; CDR2 reads YFSETQ. J lost 10 bases, V lost 4 bases, and 8 bases had no gene match. For the CDR3, the DNA is TGCGCCAGCAGCACCGGGACAGGGGAACTCCCCCAGCATTTT. As protein: CASSTGTGELPQHF.

This sequence joins TRBV27 and TRBJ2-5; 8 bases agree with TRBD2. This CDR3 has 14 amino acids. V gave up 6 bases and J gave up 5 bases; unmatched junction bases: 8. The V gene's germline CDR1 is MNHEY and CDR2 SMNVEV (reference sequence). The CDR3 nucleotides read TGTGCCAGCAGAGACCGGGGGGGGCTTGAGACCCAGTACTTC. Protein product: CASRDRGGLETQYF.

The chain has TRBV7-9 and TRBJ1-5; possible D gene TRBD1, 6 bases. The CDR3 length is 15 residues. Germline CDR1 SEHNR, CDR2 FQNEAQ (reference sequence). Deletions cut 4 bases from V and 1 base from J, with 11 bases between. CDR3 coding DNA: TGTGCCAGCAGCTCCGGGGGCCAAAGCAATCAGCCCCAGCATTTT. It codes for CASSSGGQSNQPQHF.

The chain couples TRBV5-1 to TRBJ2-2, with D hard to call. Germline CDR1 SGHRS, CDR2 YFSETQ. The CDR3 has 12 amino acids. Trimming took off 4 bases at V and 6 bases at J, with 7 bases between the two ends. The CDR3 protein is CASSRVAGELFF. Written as DNA, the CDR3 is TGCGCCAGCAGCCGAGTTGCCGGGGAGCTGTTTTTT.

This chain links TRBV9 with TRBJ2-7, with TRBD1 identical over 9 bases. J was trimmed by 4 bases and V by 0 bases; bases with no gene match: 2. The length of the CDR3 is 14 residues. Germline CDR1 is SGDLS and CDR2 is YYNGEE. The CDR3: CASSVETGGYEQYF. In DNA form, the CDR3 reads TGTGCCAGCAGCGTAGAGACAGGGGGTTACGAGCAGTACTTC.

The CDR3 loop reads CASSPTQGANTEAFF. Here the CDR3 DNA reads TGCGCCAGCAGCCCCACCCAGGGGGCGAACACTGAAGCTTTCTTT. The chain employs TRBV5-1 and TRBJ1-1, with 8 bases aligning to TRBD1. Trimming cost V 4 bases and J 1 base; bases outside gene matches: 6. Germline-derived CDR1 and CDR2 are SGHRS and YFSETQ. The CDR3 is made up of 15 amino acids.

J is TRBJ2-7 and V is TRBV9, with 9 positions matching TRBD2. Germline lookup yields CDR1 SGDLS and CDR2 YYNGEE. V shed 5 bases, J shed 4 bases, and the junction held 10 bases outside the gene matches. The CDR3 consists of 15 residues. Here the CDR3 DNA reads TGTGCCAGCAGTGCGGGGGGGGACCGCACGTACGAGCAGTACTTC. As protein: CASSAGGDRTYEQYF.

The CDR3 DNA follows: TGCAGCGTTGAAGATAGTGGCTACACCTTC. Translated, it gives CSVEDSGYTF. The chain is built from TRBV29-1 and TRBJ1-2; D is undetermined. CDR1 SQVTM and CDR2 ANQGSEA come from the germline V gene. This CDR3 has 10 amino acids. V lost 0 bases, J lost 7 bases, and 3 bases lay in between.

J is TRBJ1-1 and V is TRBV4-1; no clear D gene. The germline V gene encodes CDR1 MGHRA and CDR2 YSYEKL. Trimming pared 1 base from V and 2 bases from J, leaving 14 bases between. The CDR3 runs to 16 residues. CDR3 loop: CASSQVGMRSNTEAFF. The DNA of the CDR3 is TGCGCCAGCAGCCAAGTAGGTATGCGCAGTAACACTGAAGCTTTCTTT.

This sequence joins TRBV6-1 and TRBJ2-7, with 8 bases fitting TRBD2. This CDR3 spans 14 amino acids. J gave up 4 bases and V 7 bases, and 9 bases lay outside the gene matches. The germline CDR1 and CDR2 sequences are MNHNS and SASEGT. The DNA of the CDR3 is TGTGCCAGCATCCCAGCGGGAGAATGGTACGAGCAGTACTTC. Amino acid sequence: CASIPAGEWYEQYF.

The chain has TRBV29-1 and TRBJ2-3; 7 bases fit TRBD2. With V trimmed by 2 bases and J by 1 base, 3 bases remained unmatched. This CDR3 is 14 amino acids long. Germline V gene sequence: CDR1 SQVTM, CDR2 ANQGSEA. The CDR3 loop is CSVESREGTDTQYF. CDR3 in DNA: TGCAGCGTTGAATCCCGGGAGGGCACAGATACGCAGTATTTT.

This clone has just one count. This rearrangement joins TRBV6-5 to TRBJ2-4; no clear D gene. The CDR3 is made up of 14 amino acids. Per the germline V gene, CDR1 is MNHEY and CDR2 is SVGAGI. The V end lost 5 bases, the J end lost 3 bases, and 11 bases lay between the germline ends. The CDR3 sequence: CASSDRVGKNIQYF. The CDR3 DNA reads TGTGCCAGCAGTGATAGGGTGGGCAAAAACATTCAGTACTTC.

This chain connects TRBV5-1 to TRBJ2-7, with D perhaps TRBD2 (6 bases). The CDR3 extends over 16 amino acids. Between the trimmed V and J ends, which lost 2 bases and 4 bases, there was a span of 19 bases. Germline CDR1 reads SGHRS; CDR2 reads YFSETQ. The CDR3 spells CASSFEGLPRKYEQYF. In DNA form, the CDR3 reads TGCGCCAGCAGCTTTGAGGGACTGCCACGAAAGTACGAGCAGTACTTC. Full variable domain (missing parts from reference TRBV5-1 and TRBJ2-7): KAGVTQTPRYLIKTRGQQVTLSCSPISGHRSVSWYQQTPGQGLQFLFEYFSETQRNKGNFPGRFSGRQFSNSRSEMNVSTLELGDSALYLCASSFEGLPRKYEQYFGPGTRLTVT.

This clone was recorded once. This chain joins TRBV7-3 and TRBJ2-3; D is perhaps TRBD1 or TRBD2 (6 bases each). The CDR3 is 14 residues long. The germline V gene encodes CDR1 SGHTA and CDR2 FQGTGA. V lost 5 bases to trimming and J lost 4 bases, with 13 bases between them. CDR3 sequence (DNA): TGTGCCAGCAGCCCGGGGGCCGGCCCAGATACGCAGTATTTT. This gives the protein CASSPGAGPDTQYF.